The 25 T cell receptor beta chains in this list originate from one sample, sequenced in a study of shared clonotypes between healthy human individuals. The repertoire was sequenced with immunoSEQ multiplex PCR; TCRdb's copy has only in-frame clones and lacks some. Of under 550,000 clones in the sample, less than 96% were seen once. What was sequenced was naive CD4+ T cells sorted from blood. Indicated subset: CD45RA+ positively selected. These receptors were collected from a woman aged 25 to 39 in good health.

This clone was detected only once. This chain connects TRBV5-1 to TRBJ2-3; D not certain. This CDR3 spans 14 amino acids. Per the germline V gene, CDR1 is SGHRS and CDR2 is YFSETQ. Trimming took off 5 bases at V and 3 bases at J, with 13 bases between the two ends. CDR3 sequence: CASSQAVLTDTQYF. CDR3 nucleotides: TGCGCCAGCAGTCAGGCCGTCCTTACAGATACGCAGTATTTT.

This chain uses TRBV4-3 with TRBJ1-2, with D perhaps matching TRBD1 (5 bases). Germline-derived CDR1 and CDR2 are LGHNA and YSLEER. The CDR3 covers 13 residues. V dropped 1 base and J dropped 7 bases, with 10 bases sitting between them. The CDR3 here is CASSQVGAAGYTF. The CDR3 nucleotides are TGCGCCAGCAGCCAAGTAGGGGCAGCTGGCTACACCTTC.

This chain connects TRBV7-9 to TRBJ2-7; 8 nucleotides align to TRBD2. This CDR3 is 16 amino acids long. Germline V gene sequence: CDR1 SEHNR, CDR2 FQNEAQ (reference sequence). After removal of 1 base from V and 0 bases from J, the junction contained 5 bases not matched to a gene. DNA for the CDR3: TGTGCCAGCAGCTTAGGAATAGCGGGGACCTCCTACGAGCAGTACTTC. This encodes CASSLGIAGTSYEQYF.

The J gene is TRBJ1-2, the V gene TRBV5-1; no clear D. The CDR3 has 13 amino acids. The ends were cut back, 4 bases at V and 3 bases at J, with 10 bases in the middle. Germline V gene data show CDR1 as SGHRS and CDR2 as YFSETQ. The CDR3 DNA sequence: TGCGCCAGCAGCCCGGACGGCGACTATGGCTACACCTTC. It translates to CASSPDGDYGYTF.

This clone was detected only once. This chain joins TRBV6-5 and TRBJ2-1, with TRBD2 matching 7 bases. CDR3 size: 13 residues. V trimming: 0 bases; J trimming: 14 bases; junction bases outside the gene matches: 7. Germline-derived CDR1 and CDR2 are MNHEY and SVGAGI. This chain's CDR3 is CASSYSNGREEFF. The CDR3 coding sequence is TGTGCCAGCAGTTACTCGAATGGGAGGGAGGAGTTCTTC.

The V and J genes are TRBV2 and TRBJ2-6; D possibly corresponds to TRBD2 (5 bases). CDR1 SNHLY and CDR2 FYNNEI come from the germline V gene. Trimming removed 8 bases at V and 0 bases at J, with 17 bases between. The CDR3 totals 17 residues. The CDR3 reads CASSSSGSPSGANVLTF. The CDR3 nucleotides are TGTGCCAGCTCCTCTAGTGGGAGTCCCTCTGGGGCCAACGTCCTGACTTTC. Using reference TRBV2 and TRBJ2-6 for the parts outside the CDR3, the full variable domain is EPEVTQTPSHQVTQMGQEVILRCVPISNHLYFYWYRQILGQKVEFLVSFYNNEISEKSEIFDDQFSVERPDGSNFTLKIRSTKLEDSAMYFCASSSSGSPSGANVLTFGAGSRLTVL.

This clone came up once. The chain links TRBV27 to TRBJ2-2, with D maybe TRBD1 (7 bases). Deletions cut 7 bases from V and 4 bases from J, with 16 bases between. This CDR3 spans 15 amino acids. Per the germline V gene, CDR1 is MNHEY and CDR2 is SMNVEV (reference sequence). This CDR3 is CASNHRGLGTGELFF. The CDR3 region has the DNA TGTGCCAGCAATCACAGGGGACTCGGCACCGGGGAGCTGTTTTTT.

The J gene is TRBJ2-1, the V gene TRBV7-9; weak D call: TRBD2 (5 bases). The length of the CDR3 is 16 residues. Trimming stripped 6 bases from V and 2 bases from J, with 17 bases between. Germline values: CDR1 SEHNR, CDR2 FQNEAQ (reference sequence). CDR3 nucleotides: TGTGCCAGCAGACTAAACGCGGGTCGACCCTACAATGAGCAGTTCTTC. Translated: CASRLNAGRPYNEQFF. The complete variable domain, with remaining parts taken from reference TRBV7-9 and TRBJ2-1, reads DTGVSQNPRHKITKRGQNVTFRCDPISEHNRLYWYRQTLGQGPEFLTYFQNEAQLEKSRLLSDRFSAERPKGSFSTLEIQRTEQGDSAMYLCASRLNAGRPYNEQFFGPGTRLTVL.

The chain recombines TRBV2 with TRBJ2-7; possible D gene TRBD1, 6 bases. The CDR3 spans 15 residues. Trimming took 6 bases from V and 6 from J, leaving 21 bases between them. CDR1 and CDR2 from the germline V gene are SNHLY and FYNNEI. This CDR3 reads CASSPVEIRGGEQYF. CDR3 bases: TGTGCCAGCAGCCCGGTGGAGATAAGAGGGGGCGAGCAGTACTTC. The full variable domain, in which reference TRBV2 and TRBJ2-7 provide the parts outside the CDR3, is EPEVTQTPSHQVTQMGQEVILRCVPISNHLYFYWYRQILGQKVEFLVSFYNNEISEKSEIFDDQFSVERPDGSNFTLKIRSTKLEDSAMYFCASSPVEIRGGEQYFGPGTRLTVT.

The chain is built from TRBV5-1 and TRBJ2-7, with 9 positions matching TRBD1. Germline V CDR1 and CDR2: SGHRS, YFSETQ. This CDR3 region has 16 residues. Unmatched junction bases numbered 4, after V lost 0 bases and J lost 0 bases. The CDR3 DNA sequence: TGCGCCAGCAGCTTGGGACCGGGACAGGGCTCCTACGAGCAGTACTTC. Protein sequence: CASSLGPGQGSYEQYF.

V and J are TRBV4-2 and TRBJ1-3; D might be TRBD1 (5 bases). V dropped 3 bases and J dropped 0 bases, with 15 bases sitting between them. This CDR3 is built from 17 residues. Germline CDR1 and CDR2: LGHNA and YNFKEQ. The CDR3 bases are TGTGCCAGCAGCCAGAAAAGGGACGGGTACTCTGGAAACACCATATATTTT. Translating gives CASSQKRDGYSGNTIYF.

This chain uses TRBV13 with TRBJ1-2, with TRBD1 identical over 8 bases. The CDR3 totals 14 residues. The germline CDR1 and CDR2 sequences are PRHDT and FYEKMQ (reference sequence). V was clipped by 3 bases and J by 7 bases; unmatched bases: 7. As DNA, the CDR3 is TGTGCCAGCAGCTTCCAGGGGGCGCCCCGTGGCTACACCTTC. Its translation is CASSFQGAPRGYTF.

This chain uses TRBV6-1 with TRBJ2-7; D perhaps matches TRBD2 (5 bases). V was shortened by 1 base and J by 2 bases, with 12 bases between the two germline ends. CDR3 size: 15 residues. Per germline, CDR1 MNHNS and CDR2 SASEGT. CDR3 amino acids: CASSEGHSDPYEQYF. For the CDR3, the DNA is TGTGCCAGCAGTGAAGGACATAGCGACCCCTACGAGCAGTACTTC.

The J gene is TRBJ2-3, the V gene TRBV15, with D possibly being TRBD2 (6 bases). This CDR3 is built from 20 residues. Germline V lookup: CDR1 LNHNV, CDR2 YYDKDF (reference sequence). V was shortened by 3 bases and J by 4 bases, with 29 bases between the two germline ends. As DNA, the CDR3 is TGTGCCACCAGCAGCGATGGGCTATTCGAGCGGGCCGGGAAGGCAGATACGCAGTATTTT. Residues: CATSSDGLFERAGKADTQYF.

The chain combines TRBV12-5 with TRBJ1-1, with 7 bases aligning to TRBD1. With 5 bases clipped from V and 4 bases from J, the junction kept 7 bases outside the gene matches. CDR1 is LGHNT and CDR2 is FRNRAP in the germline V gene. CDR3 length: 14 residues. CDR3 sequence (DNA): TGTGCTAGTGGTACCGGGGAGGGGGCCACTGAAGCTTTCTTT. It is translated as CASGTGEGATEAFF.

This CDR3 is CASSGGPVTGGTEAFF. CDR3 nucleotide sequence: TGCGCCAGCAGCGGGGGACCTGTGACAGGGGGAACTGAAGCTTTCTTT. The genes are TRBV5-1 and TRBJ1-1, with 9 nucleotides matching TRBD1. This CDR3 has 16 residues. Germline V gives CDR1 SGHRS, CDR2 YFSETQ. J was trimmed by 5 bases and V by 4 bases; bases with no gene match: 12.

The chain uses TRBV5-1 and TRBJ2-7; 8 positions agree with TRBD1. V gave up 4 bases and J gave up 3 bases; unmatched junction bases: 6. Germline values: CDR1 SGHRS, CDR2 YFSETQ. The CDR3 loop spans 14 amino acids. CDR3 amino acids: CASSPGTGNYEQYF. Written as DNA, the CDR3 is TGCGCCAGCAGCCCCGGGACAGGCAACTACGAGCAGTACTTC.

V gene TRBV7-2 combines with J gene TRBJ2-5; 10 positions agree with TRBD2. TRBJ2-7 matches the DNA end more closely, so the J call is doubtful. This CDR3 contains 15 residues. Germline CDR1 SGHTA, CDR2 FQGNSA. In nucleotides, the CDR3 is TGTGCCAGCAGCACCGGGACTAGCGCACCCTACGAGCAGTACTTC. This gives the protein CASSTGTSAPYEQYF.

The rearrangement links TRBV5-4 to TRBJ2-2; possibly TRBD1 for D (5 bases). V was pared by 4 bases and J by 5 bases, with 18 bases between. The CDR3 spans 16 residues. Germline V gene lookup returns CDR1 SGHNT and CDR2 YYREEE (reference sequence). CDR3 bases: TGTGCCAGCAGCCGGATTCAGGGCTTCGAAACCGGGGAGCTGTTTTTT. This encodes CASSRIQGFETGELFF.

CDR3 in DNA: TGCGCCAGCAGTGACCTTCCGGGACAGGCGAATCAGCCCCAGCATTTT. It codes for CASSDLPGQANQPQHF. This chain joins TRBV10-2 and TRBJ1-5; 8 bases align to TRBD1. The V gene's germline CDR1 is WSHSY and CDR2 SAAADI. This CDR3 spans 16 amino acids. The V segment lost 3 bases and the J segment 4 bases; nucleotides outside the gene matches: 8.

The J gene is TRBJ1-4, the V gene TRBV5-4; no definite D call. The CDR3 consists of 11 residues. Per the germline V gene, CDR1 is SGHNT and CDR2 is YYREEE (reference sequence). With 4 bases removed from V and 6 bases from J, the gap between germline ends came to 4 bases. The CDR3 nucleotides are TGTGCCAGCAGCGTAGATGAAAAACTGTTTTTT. Translated, it gives CASSVDEKLFF.

The chain links TRBV28 to TRBJ2-3; D is ambiguous. V was clipped by 2 bases and J by 0 bases, with 12 bases between them. Germline CDR1 is MDHEN and CDR2 is SYDVKM. The length of the CDR3 is 16 residues. CDR3 sequence (DNA): TGTGCCAGCAGTTTAAAGACTTGGATGAGCACAGATACGCAGTATTTT. The encoded protein is CASSLKTWMSTDTQYF.

This clone appeared once. The J gene is TRBJ1-5, the V gene TRBV28, with D possibly matching TRBD1 (5 bases). CDR1 and CDR2 (germline): MDHEN, SYDVKM. Trimming shortened V by 10 bases and J by 5 bases, and 21 bases separated the two germline ends. The CDR3 totals 15 residues. Here the CDR3 DNA reads TGTGCCATCCTCCATGGTGGGGGGTCACATCAGCCCCAGCATTTT. Translation: CAILHGGGSHQPQHF.

The gene calls are TRBV4-1 and TRBJ2-7, with TRBD2 identical over 8 bases. Trimming took 0 bases from V and 4 from J; bases not matched to a gene: 8. Germline lookup yields CDR1 MGHRA and CDR2 YSYEKL. The length of the CDR3 is 16 residues. CDR3 sequence reads: CASSQEPAGVIYEQYF. CDR3 bases: TGCGCCAGCAGCCAAGAACCAGCGGGAGTCATTTACGAGCAGTACTTC.

The chain links TRBV7-2 to TRBJ1-5; TRBD1 might be the D (6 bases). The V end lost 7 bases, the J end lost 3 bases, and 10 bases lay between the germline ends. Germline CDR1 is SGHTA and CDR2 is FQGNSA. This CDR3 has 13 amino acids. Written as DNA, the CDR3 is TGTGCCAGCACCGGACAGCACAATCAGCCCCAGCATTTT. Protein product: CASTGQHNQPQHF. The whole variable domain, filled in from reference TRBV7-2 and TRBJ1-5, reads GAGVSQSPSNKVTEKGKDVELRCDPISGHTALYWYRQSLGQGLEFLIYFQGNSAPDKSGLPSDRFSAERTGGSVSTLTIQRTQQEDSAVYLCASTGQHNQPQHFGDGTRLSIL.